This T cell receptor beta chain was captured in a study of identical twins. This CDR3 comprises 14 residues. The germline gives CDR1 MNHNY, CDR2 SVGAGI (reference sequence). Trimming at V came to 2 bases and at J to 7 bases, leaving 2 bases not matched to a gene. A remark on this clonotype: Its target is not known.

Whole-study findings and limits: Excess sharing by twins proved weaker in beta out-of-frame sequences. There were fewer insertions in abundant cord blood beta clonotypes, but memory repertoires showed no such pattern. Modeled out-of-frame TCR alpha sharing in monozygotic twins fell below observed levels. Possibly, invariant MAIT and iNKT cells partly confounded zero-insertion analyses.

TCRdb re-derived calls from the 5' RACE reads in MiXCR, one entry per CDR3 protein. This table has 1.5 million to 2 million distinct CDR3 sequences, around 33% appearing once. This TCR derives from a newborn girl in good health. The sample comprised cord blood. This chain links TRBV6-6 with TRBJ1-2, with 12 nucleotides matching TRBD1. The CDR3 is CASSYPGQGAGYTF. CDR3 sequence (DNA): TGTGCCAGCAGTTACCCGGGACAGGGGGCTGGCTACACCTTC.